The clone carrying this T cell receptor (beta chain) has at least ten counts. Antigen unknown. The data are from a study of T cell repertoires in cytomegalovirus infection. Study background: Carrying CMV and the relevant HLA type showed in public TCR beta signatures.

Germline V CDR1 and CDR2: SGHTA, FQGNSA. With 5 bases removed from V and 4 bases from J, the gap between germline ends came to 11 bases. This CDR3 is built from 13 residues. General study points: Summed public TCR beta family frequency identified CMV carriers bearing the relevant HLA. There were HLA-C-restricted CMV-specific TCR beta clonotypes dominating the ex vivo response.

TCRdb reanalysed the reads using MiXCR and keeps one entry per CDR3 protein. The table lists about 310,000 distinct CDR3 sequences, around 10% of them singletons. V is TRBV7-2 and J is TRBJ1-2; D perhaps matches TRBD1 (5 bases). This receptor was identified in a human donor in good health (CMV status not recorded). Some clones in this sample may be carry-over from other donors' samples. Input material: PBMCs. CDR3 sequence (DNA): TGTGCCAGCAGCATGGGACGGTTCTATGGCTACACCTTC. Residues: CASSMGRFYGYTF.